These 7 T cell receptor beta chains originate from one sample sequenced in a study of control samples from healthy donors and cancer patients. Here immunoSEQ multiplex PCR was the method, and the copy in TCRdb shows in-frame clones only, minus some. The sample has 120,000 or so clones, 85% to 95% seen once; the top ten hold 0.55% to 0.65%. The sample consisted of PBMCs. These receptors were obtained from a man older than 75 with head and neck cancer.

The chain has TRBV5-5 and TRBJ1-4; no firm D call. Trimming cost V 4 bases and J 5 bases, with 15 bases left between them. Germline V gene lookup returns CDR1 SGHKS and CDR2 YYEKEE (reference sequence). The CDR3 is 15 residues long. CDR3 nucleotide sequence: TGTGCCAGCAGCCCGCTGAGCTCCGGGAATGAAAAACTGTTTTTT. Translating gives CASSPLSSGNEKLFF.

The gene calls are TRBV11-2 and TRBJ2-7; 7 bases fit TRBD1. The CDR3 has 14 residues. Germline assignment: CDR1 SGHAT and CDR2 FQNNGV. J was trimmed by 2 bases and V by 1 base; bases with no gene match: 2. The CDR3 nucleotides read TGTGCCAGCAGCTTAGGGACAGGTACCTACGAGCAGTACTTC. Translated, it gives CASSLGTGTYEQYF.

The chain joins TRBV5-4 to TRBJ2-3; 13 nucleotides align to TRBD2. CDR1 and CDR2 from the germline V gene are SGHNT and YYREEE (reference sequence). Trimming cost V 4 bases and J 6 bases; bases outside gene matches: 5. The CDR3 runs 15 residues. DNA of the CDR3: TGTGCCAGCAGCCTTGGACTAGCGGGGGTCGATACGCAGTATTTT. As protein: CASSLGLAGVDTQYF.

This chain connects TRBV6-2 or TRBV6-3 to TRBJ2-1, with D uncertain. Germline CDR1 MNHEY, CDR2 SVGEGT. The CDR3 is made up of 15 amino acids. V was cut by 0 bases and J by 3 bases, with 9 bases left in between. This chain's CDR3 is CASSYSKNYYNEQFF. For the CDR3, the DNA is TGTGCCAGCAGTTACTCGAAAAACTACTACAATGAGCAGTTCTTC.

This rearrangement joins TRBV5-4 to TRBJ1-4; weak D call: TRBD1 (6 bases). Trimming took 4 bases from V and 5 from J, leaving 12 bases between them. CDR3 length equals 14 residues. Germline V gene lookup returns CDR1 SGHNT and CDR2 YYREEE (reference sequence). The CDR3 loop reads CASSIRTENEKLFF. For the CDR3, the DNA is TGTGCCAGCAGCATACGGACAGAGAATGAAAAACTGTTTTTT. Using reference TRBV5-4 and TRBJ1-4 for the parts outside the CDR3, the full variable domain is ETGVTQSPTHLIKTRGQQVTLRCSSQSGHNTVSWYQQALGQGPQFIFQYYREEENGRGNFPPRFSGLQFPNYSSELNVNALELDDSALYLCASSIRTENEKLFFGSGTQLSVL.

In this sample, this clone turned up once. The chain employs TRBV27 and TRBJ1-5, with 11 bases that match TRBD1. V shed 5 bases and J 0 bases; nucleotides not matched to a gene: 9. The CDR3 covers 18 residues. CDR1 is MNHEY, CDR2 SMNVEV, per germline (reference sequence). The CDR3 DNA follows: TGTGCCAGCAGTCGTGGGACAGGGGGACCCTATAGCAATCAGCCCCAGCATTTT. Its translation is CASSRGTGGPYSNQPQHF.

Notes on this clone: Within the sample, other DNA sequences also encode this same CDR3. This chain joins TRBV5-1 and TRBJ2-2; D may be TRBD2 (6 bases). CDR1 SGHRS and CDR2 YFSETQ come from the germline V gene. The CDR3 has 15 residues. Deletions cut 2 bases from V and 4 bases from J, with 12 bases between. CDR3 amino acids: CASSLDGSGTGELFF. In nucleotides, the CDR3 is TGCGCCAGCAGCTTAGACGGGAGCGGCACCGGGGAGCTGTTTTTT.